What follows is one T cell receptor (beta chain) and its context. Its antigen is not known. The record originates from a study of naive and memory T cell subsets. Study-level results: Possibly reflecting memory cells re-expressing CD45RA, a few larger clonotypes occurred in naive repertoires, especially CD8. In CD4 and CD8 cells, diversity dropped from naive through EMRA.

An equimolar mix of two oligonucleotides served as the beta constant-region primer for TRBC1 and TRBC2. Ligated cDNA was amplified by four rounds of PCR with nested alpha and beta constant-region primers and SP2. TCRdb independently ran MiXCR on the UMI-ligation and nested PCR reads; one entry per CDR3 protein. Of 150,000 or so distinct CDR3 sequences in the sample, about 20% are singletons; the top ten hold 0.11%. Trimming cost V 0 bases and J 7 bases, with 8 bases left between them. Germline V gene data show CDR1 as SGHNT and CDR2 as YYREEE (reference sequence). The CDR3 sequence is 14 residues long.

This sequence was found in a human donor in good health. The genes are TRBV5-4 and TRBJ1-6; the D is unclear. Sequenced material: naive CD4+ T cells from blood. DNA of the CDR3: TGTGCCAGCAGCTTGGGACTCATGAATTCACCCCTCCACTTT. Its translation: CASSLGLMNSPLHF.